This T cell receptor beta chain was sequenced during a study of cytomegalovirus exposure and HLA in healthy donors. The study, taken as a whole, reports: In an earlier analysis, productive rearrangement rates for most beta V segments clustered near 87% or 30%.

CDR1 is MNHEY and CDR2 is SVGAGI in the germline V gene. CDR3 length: 13 amino acids. The germline V and J ends were trimmed by 2 bases and 7 bases, with 11 bases remaining between them. Amplification used 60 Vbeta primers and 13 Jbeta primers. Clones were read by immunoSEQ multiplex PCR, and TCRdb kept only the in-frame ones, dropping some. The sample lists some 97,000 clones; roughly 82% were seen once. Note on this clone: Its antigen is not known.

The source is a woman aged 18-35 years in good health and CMV-seronegative. Sequences were obtained from PBMCs. This chain uses TRBV6-5 with TRBJ1-2, with D maybe TRBD1 (5 bases). The CDR3 bases are TGTGCCAGCAGTTACCGGGGGGTGAGTGGCTACACCTTC. Amino acid sequence: CASSYRGVSGYTF.